This T cell receptor beta chain was sequenced during a study of blood T cell repertoires in COVID-19. This clone appeared a single time. This table comes from immunoSEQ multiplex PCR, and its TCRdb copy is limited to in-frame clones, with some not included. The repertoire holds approximately 180,000 clones, approximately 92% seen once, with 2% to 2.5% in the top ten. Germline lookup yields CDR1 GTSNPN and CDR2 SVGIG (reference sequence). The CDR3 extends over 13 amino acids. V shed 3 bases and J shed 7 bases, with 12 bases lying between them. This clonotype was obtained from a woman aged 40 to 55 with acute COVID-19. Sequenced sample: PBMCs or T cells enriched from blood (not recorded which). The rearrangement uses TRBV30 and TRBJ2-2; D is possibly TRBD1 (5 bases). The DNA for the CDR3 is TGTGCCTGGAGACACCAGGGCTTCGGGGAGCTGTTTTTT. This sequence encodes CAWRHQGFGELFF.